These 14 T cell receptor beta chains were all obtained from the same sample, sequenced in a study of T cells in Graves' hyperthyroidism and ophthalmopathy. TCR beta CDR3 region amplification was performed from RNA transcripts. The study used the HTBI primer set for a first-round RT-PCR of the TCR CDR3. TCRdb reanalysed the multiplex PCR reads using MiXCR and keeps one entry per CDR3 protein. There are under 450,000 distinct CDR3 sequences in the sample; around 16% occur only once, and roughly 14% lies in the top ten. Sequencing used blood. These receptors all stem from a woman aged 18 to 35 with Graves' hyperthyroidism.

This clonotype was seen ten or more times. V is TRBV3-1 and J is TRBJ2-7; 8 bases agree with TRBD2. V shed 4 bases and J 6 bases; nucleotides not matched to a gene: 2. This CDR3 comprises 12 residues. Germline V CDR1 and CDR2: LGHDT, YNNKEL (reference sequence). The CDR3 coding sequence is TGTGCCAGCAGCCCGGGGACTAGCGAGCAGTACTTC. Translation gives CASSPGTSEQYF.

The chain couples TRBV20-1 to TRBJ2-7; D is uncertain. Trimming pared 4 bases from V and 5 bases from J, leaving 12 bases between. The CDR3 contains 12 residues. Germline V gene lookup returns CDR1 DFQATT and CDR2 SNEGSKA (reference sequence). CDR3 nucleotides: TGCAGTGCTAAACCGGATAGCCACGAGCAGTACTTC. Its protein product is CSAKPDSHEQYF.

The V and J genes are TRBV24-1 and TRBJ1-2; D may be TRBD1 (6 bases). The CDR3 contains 13 residues. The germline V gene has CDR1 KGHDR and CDR2 SFDVKD. The ends were cut back, 3 bases at V and 8 bases at J, with 12 bases in the middle. Here the CDR3 DNA reads TGTGCCACCAGTGATCGGACAGTAGACGGCTACACCTTC. It is translated as CATSDRTVDGYTF.

This clonotype came up many times. The V call is TRBV7-2, the J call TRBJ2-7; TRBD2 matches 8 bases. The CDR3 is 17 amino acids. Germline V gives CDR1 SGHTA, CDR2 FQGNSA. V shed 5 bases and J 0 bases; nucleotides not matched to a gene: 12. CDR3 nucleotides: TGTGCCAGCAGCCATATTGTTAGCGGGATTAGCTCCTACGAGCAGTACTTC. Translated: CASSHIVSGISSYEQYF.

This clonotype was counted many times. The V gene is TRBV28, the J gene TRBJ2-5, with D perhaps matching TRBD1 (6 bases). The V gene's germline CDR1 is MDHEN and CDR2 SYDVKM. V lost 10 bases to trimming and J lost 0 bases, with 21 bases between them. The length of the CDR3 is 16 residues. CDR3 nucleotides: TGTGCCATTATAAAGTCAGGGGCGGGTTACCAAGAGACCCAGTACTTC. Protein product: CAIIKSGAGYQETQYF.

The sample holds many counts of this clonotype. The rearrangement joins TRBV20-1 to TRBJ2-5; D remains unclear. This CDR3 has 10 residues. Per germline, CDR1 DFQATT and CDR2 SNEGSKA (reference sequence). Between the trimmed V and J ends, which lost 5 bases and 7 bases, there was a span of 8 bases. CDR3: CSALWGTQYF. The CDR3 DNA is TGCAGTGCTCTATGGGGGACCCAGTACTTC.

The chain employs TRBV6-2 or TRBV6-3 and TRBJ2-3, with 8 bases aligning to TRBD2. In germline, CDR1 is MNHEY, CDR2 SVGEGT. Trimming removed 6 bases from V and 5 bases from J; junction bases left unmatched: 7. CDR3 length: 14 residues. The CDR3 nucleotides are TGTGCCAGCAGCGACCGGGGGGGCTTAGATACGCAGTATTTT. This sequence encodes CASSDRGGLDTQYF.

The sample holds many counts of this clonotype. The chain has TRBV9 and TRBJ1-1; 8 nucleotides match TRBD1. CDR1 and CDR2 from the germline V gene are SGDLS and YYNGEE. This CDR3 spans 15 amino acids. J was trimmed by 1 base and V by 3 bases; bases with no gene match: 5. CDR3 sequence: CASSARDRRNTEAFF. The CDR3 bases are TGTGCCAGCAGCGCCCGGGACAGGCGGAACACTGAAGCTTTCTTT.

For the CDR3, the DNA is TGTGCCACCATGCCCACAGGGGCCACTGAAGCTTTCTTT. This encodes CATMPTGATEAFF. The chain links TRBV24-1 to TRBJ1-1; 7 nucleotides align to TRBD1. The J segment lost 4 bases and the V segment lost 8 bases, leaving 6 bases of the junction unmatched. From germline, CDR1 is KGHDR and CDR2 SFDVKD. There are 13 residues in the CDR3.

This clonotype was seen at least ten times. The rearrangement links TRBV12-3 or TRBV12-4 to TRBJ1-5; 7 bases fit TRBD1. The CDR3 has 19 amino acids. The V segment lost 3 bases and the J segment 2 bases; nucleotides outside the gene matches: 16. The CDR3 spells CASSLPRYDRVRGNQPQHF. The CDR3 DNA reads TGTGCCAGCAGTTTGCCCCGCTACGACAGGGTTCGGGGCAATCAGCCCCAGCATTTT.

The gene calls are TRBV19 and TRBJ2-5, with 10 bases fitting TRBD1. The CDR3 has 15 residues. J was trimmed by 4 bases and V by 5 bases; bases with no gene match: 7. The germline V gene encodes CDR1 LNHDA and CDR2 SQIVND (reference sequence). CDR3 nucleotide sequence: TGTGCCAGTAGTTCCCGGGACAGGGGTCCAGAGACCCAGTACTTC. Residues: CASSSRDRGPETQYF.

There are many counts of this clonotype. The chain is built from TRBV12-3 or TRBV12-4 and TRBJ1-1, with D uncertain. The CDR3 runs 14 residues. Trimming took 3 bases from V and 4 from J, leaving 12 bases between them. CDR3 DNA: TGTGCCAGCAGTTTTCTAGGTTCGGGCACTGAAGCTTTCTTT. Its translation: CASSFLGSGTEAFF.

The rearrangement links TRBV12-3 or TRBV12-4 to TRBJ1-2, with D hard to call. The CDR3 has 14 residues. V was clipped by 4 bases and J by 0 bases, with 9 bases between them. In DNA, the CDR3 is TGTGCCAGCAGTTCCCCGACTACTAACTATGGCTACACCTTC. Translating it yields CASSSPTTNYGYTF.

This clonotype was seen more than once but under ten times. This chain connects TRBV2 to TRBJ2-1; TRBD1 aligns across 8 bases. The CDR3 has 12 amino acids. V lost 6 bases and J lost 9; bases outside the gene matches: 4. Germline values: CDR1 SNHLY, CDR2 FYNNEI. The CDR3 sequence is CASRPQGVEQFF. The DNA for the CDR3 is TGTGCCAGCAGACCACAGGGGGTTGAGCAGTTCTTC.